The T cell receptor (beta chain) under discussion was sequenced for a study of OX40 agonist ivuxolimab in advanced cancers. This clone was counted a few times. Measured with immunoSEQ multiplex PCR; TCRdb has only the in-frame clones, and not every one. There are some 60,000 clones in the sample; about 89% occur only once, and about 4.1% lies in the top ten. Germline V gene data show CDR1 as MNHEY and CDR2 as SVGAGI. The CDR3 contains 15 residues. The V end lost 0 bases, the J end lost 4 bases, and 9 bases lay between the germline ends. The gene calls are TRBV6-5 and TRBJ2-2; D could derive from TRBD1 or TRBD2 (6 bases each). The TCR sequence derives from an adult with an advanced solid tumor such as melanoma, head and neck, liver or kidney cancer. The material was CD4+ or CD8+ T cells sorted from blood, obtained in a trial of the OX40 agonist ivuxolimab. CDR3 residues: CASSYSRGVTGELFF. Written as DNA, the CDR3 is TGTGCCAGCAGTTACTCGAGGGGGGTCACCGGGGAGCTGTTTTTT.